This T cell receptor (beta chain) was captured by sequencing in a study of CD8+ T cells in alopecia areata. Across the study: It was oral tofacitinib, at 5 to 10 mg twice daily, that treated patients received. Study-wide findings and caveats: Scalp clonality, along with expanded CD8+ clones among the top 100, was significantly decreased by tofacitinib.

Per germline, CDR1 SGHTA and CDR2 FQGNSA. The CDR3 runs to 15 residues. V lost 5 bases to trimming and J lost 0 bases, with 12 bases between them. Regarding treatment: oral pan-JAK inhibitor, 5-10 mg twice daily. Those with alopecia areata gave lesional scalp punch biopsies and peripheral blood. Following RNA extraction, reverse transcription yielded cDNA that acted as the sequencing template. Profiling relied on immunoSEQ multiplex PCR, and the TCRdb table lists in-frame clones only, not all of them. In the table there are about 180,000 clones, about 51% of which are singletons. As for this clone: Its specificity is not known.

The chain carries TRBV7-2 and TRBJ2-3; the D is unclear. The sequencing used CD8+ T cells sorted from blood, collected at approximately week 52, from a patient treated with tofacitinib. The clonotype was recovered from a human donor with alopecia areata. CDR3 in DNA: TGTGCCAGCAGCAGAGCGACAACTAGCACAGATACGCAGTATTTT. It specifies CASSRATTSTDTQYF.